This T cell receptor (beta chain) was identified during a study of PD-L1 blockade in urothelial cancer. Study-wide context: Investigators checked blood 3 weeks (second dose) and 6 weeks after treatment start.

General observations from the study: Pretreatment clonality of the blood TCR repertoire below the median was predictive of superior survival.

The CDR3 totals 15 residues. The V gene's germline CDR1 is SEHNR and CDR2 FQNEAQ (reference sequence). Deletions cut 4 bases from V and 2 bases from J, with 15 bases between. Clones were read by immunoSEQ multiplex PCR, and TCRdb kept only the in-frame ones, dropping some. The table includes about 30,000 clones, roughly 80% detected once. In the case of this clone: No antigen is known for it.

Urothelial carcinoma, locally advanced or metastatic, affected the patients. This clonotype was sampled from a man aged 50 to 59 with urothelial cancer. V is TRBV7-9 and J is TRBJ2-7; weak D call: TRBD1 (6 bases). The sample here was PBMCs, taken around atezolizumab (anti-PD-L1) treatment. The CDR3, as DNA: TGTGCCAGCAGCTACCTACAGGGATTGCCCTACGAGCAGTACTTC. Protein: CASSYLQGLPYEQYF.